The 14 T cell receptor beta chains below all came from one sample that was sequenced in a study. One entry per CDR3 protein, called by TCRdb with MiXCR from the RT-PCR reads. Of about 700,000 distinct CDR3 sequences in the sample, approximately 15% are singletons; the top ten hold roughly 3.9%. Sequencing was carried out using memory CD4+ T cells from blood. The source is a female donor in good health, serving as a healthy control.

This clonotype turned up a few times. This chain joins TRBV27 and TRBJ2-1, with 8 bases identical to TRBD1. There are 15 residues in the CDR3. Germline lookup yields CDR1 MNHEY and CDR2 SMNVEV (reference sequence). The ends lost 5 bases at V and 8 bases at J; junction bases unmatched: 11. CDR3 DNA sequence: TGTGCCAGCAGTCCACGGACAGGGACGATAGATGAGCAGTTCTTC. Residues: CASSPRTGTIDEQFF.

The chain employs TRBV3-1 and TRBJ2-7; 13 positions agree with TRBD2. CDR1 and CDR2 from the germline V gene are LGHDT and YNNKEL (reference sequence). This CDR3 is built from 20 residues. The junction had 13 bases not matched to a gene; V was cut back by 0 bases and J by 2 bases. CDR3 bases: TGTGCCAGCAGCCAAGATAAGGCACTAGCGGGAGGGCCATCCCCCTACGAGCAGTACTTC. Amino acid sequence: CASSQDKALAGGPSPYEQYF.

The CDR3 protein is CASSVTRSDTQYF. The CDR3 nucleotides read TGTGCCAGCAGTGTAACTAGATCAGATACGCAGTATTTT. This chain connects TRBV2 to TRBJ2-3; D might be TRBD2 (5 bases). The CDR3 has 13 amino acids. Per the germline V gene, CDR1 is SNHLY and CDR2 is FYNNEI. Trimming left V 4 bases short and J 4 bases short, with 9 bases between.

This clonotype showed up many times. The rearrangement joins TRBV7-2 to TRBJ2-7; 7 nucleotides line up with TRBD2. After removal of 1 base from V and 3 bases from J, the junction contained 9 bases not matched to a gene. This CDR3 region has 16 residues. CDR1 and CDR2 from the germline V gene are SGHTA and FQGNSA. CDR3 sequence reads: CASSLVSRGRGYEQYF. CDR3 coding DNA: TGTGCCAGCAGCTTAGTGAGTCGGGGGAGGGGCTACGAGCAGTACTTC. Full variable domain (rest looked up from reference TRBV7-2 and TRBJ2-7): GAGVSQSPSNKVTEKGKDVELRCDPISGHTALYWYRQSLGQGLEFLIYFQGNSAPDKSGLPSDRFSAERTGGSVSTLTIQRTQQEDSAVYLCASSLVSRGRGYEQYFGPGTRLTVT.

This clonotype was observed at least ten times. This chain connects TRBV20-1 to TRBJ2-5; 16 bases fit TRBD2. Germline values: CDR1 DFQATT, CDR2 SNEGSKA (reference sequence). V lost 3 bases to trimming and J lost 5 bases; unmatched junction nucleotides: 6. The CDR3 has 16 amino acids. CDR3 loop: CSARGTSGRAEETQYF. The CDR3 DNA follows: TGCAGTGCTAGGGGGACTAGCGGGAGGGCCGAGGAGACCCAGTACTTC.

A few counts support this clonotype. The CDR3, as DNA: TGTGCCACCAGTGATCGACAGGATTATGGCTACACCTTC. Protein product: CATSDRQDYGYTF. The V and J genes are TRBV24-1 and TRBJ1-2, with D perhaps TRBD1 (6 bases). This CDR3 region has 13 residues. Looked up from germline, CDR1 is KGHDR and CDR2 is SFDVKD. Trimming shortened V by 3 bases and J by 5 bases, and 9 bases separated the two germline ends.

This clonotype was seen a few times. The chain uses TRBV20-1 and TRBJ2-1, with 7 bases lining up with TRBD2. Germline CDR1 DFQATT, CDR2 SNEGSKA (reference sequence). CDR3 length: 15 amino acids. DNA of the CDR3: TGCAGCACACCCCCGGGGGGACGAGGCTACAATGAGCAGTTCTTC. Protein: CSTPPGGRGYNEQFF.

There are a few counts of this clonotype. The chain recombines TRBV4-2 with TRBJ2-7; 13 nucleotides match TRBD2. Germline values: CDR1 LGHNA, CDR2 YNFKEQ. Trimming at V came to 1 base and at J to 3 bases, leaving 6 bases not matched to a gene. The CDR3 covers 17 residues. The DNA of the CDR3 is TGTGCCAGCAGCCAAGGACTAGCGGGAGGTGGTAACTACGAGCAGTACTTC. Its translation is CASSQGLAGGGNYEQYF.

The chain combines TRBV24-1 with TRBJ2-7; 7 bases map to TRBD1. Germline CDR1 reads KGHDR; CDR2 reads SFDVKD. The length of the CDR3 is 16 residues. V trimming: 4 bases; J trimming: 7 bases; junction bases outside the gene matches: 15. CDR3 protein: CATSDPSGQTPREQYF. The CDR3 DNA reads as TGTGCCACCAGTGACCCTTCGGGACAGACCCCCCGAGAGCAGTACTTC.

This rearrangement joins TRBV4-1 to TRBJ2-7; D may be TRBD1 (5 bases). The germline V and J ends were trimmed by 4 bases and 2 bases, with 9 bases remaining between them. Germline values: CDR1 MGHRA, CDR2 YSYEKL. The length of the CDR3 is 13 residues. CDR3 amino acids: CASSLRQPYEQYF. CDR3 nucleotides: TGCGCCAGCAGCCTTAGACAGCCCTACGAGCAGTACTTC.

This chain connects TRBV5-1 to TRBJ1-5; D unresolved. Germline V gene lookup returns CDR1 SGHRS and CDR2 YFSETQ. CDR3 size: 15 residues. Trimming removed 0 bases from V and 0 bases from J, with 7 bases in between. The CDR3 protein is CASSLGVYSNQPQHF. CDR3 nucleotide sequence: TGCGCCAGCAGCTTGGGAGTGTATAGCAATCAGCCCCAGCATTTT.

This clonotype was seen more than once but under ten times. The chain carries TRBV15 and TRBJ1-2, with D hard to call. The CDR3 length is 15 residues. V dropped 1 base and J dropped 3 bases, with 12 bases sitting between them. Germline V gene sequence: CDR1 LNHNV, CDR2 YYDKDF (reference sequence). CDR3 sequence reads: CATSRGVSSDYGYTF. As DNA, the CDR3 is TGTGCCACCAGCAGAGGGGTTAGTAGTGACTATGGCTACACCTTC.

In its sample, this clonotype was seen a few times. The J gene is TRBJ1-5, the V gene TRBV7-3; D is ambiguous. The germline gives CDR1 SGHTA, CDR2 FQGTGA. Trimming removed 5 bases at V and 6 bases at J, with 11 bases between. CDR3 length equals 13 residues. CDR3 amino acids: CASSAGVGQPQHF. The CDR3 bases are TGTGCCAGCAGCGCCGGCGTGGGTCAGCCCCAGCATTTT.

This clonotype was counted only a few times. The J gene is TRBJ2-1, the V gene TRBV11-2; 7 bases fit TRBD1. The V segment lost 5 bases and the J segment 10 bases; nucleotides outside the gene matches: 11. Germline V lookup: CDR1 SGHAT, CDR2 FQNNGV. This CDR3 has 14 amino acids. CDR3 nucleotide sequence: TGTGCCAGCAGCCCGACAGGGTCGAGAATCGAGCAGTTCTTC. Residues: CASSPTGSRIEQFF.